The 26 T cell receptor beta chains in this list originate from one sample, sequenced in a study of blood T cells in healthy people across ages. Using a J-beta primer mix together with a sample-barcoded 5' primer, a second PCR was run for roughly 6 to 11 cycles. TCRdb reprocessed the 5' RACE reads with MiXCR, giving one entry per CDR3 protein. The sample consists of roughly 830,000 distinct CDR3 sequences, 62% of them appearing once. Sequencing was done on a sample of blood. The receptors come from a man younger than 40 in good health.

The J gene is TRBJ2-5, the V gene TRBV7-9, with D uncertain. The DNA end is more similar to TRBJ2-7, so the J call may be wrong. The CDR3 is 12 residues long. Germline V gives CDR1 SEHNR, CDR2 FQNEAQ (reference sequence). DNA of the CDR3: TGTGCCAGCAGCCGAAACTTCTACGAGCAGTACTTC. This sequence encodes CASSRNFYEQYF.

The genes are TRBV7-8 and TRBJ2-5; possibly TRBD2 for D (6 bases). The end of the DNA fits TRBJ2-7 better, so the J call may be wrong. Germline CDR1 reads SGHVS; CDR2 reads FQNEAQ. The CDR3 covers 15 residues. The DNA for the CDR3 is TGTGCCAGCACCCACCGAGGCGGGGTAGGGCTCGAGCAGTACTTC. Amino acid sequence: CASTHRGGVGLEQYF.

The rearrangement links TRBV7-9 to TRBJ2-6; 9 bases align to TRBD1. Germline V gives CDR1 SEHNR, CDR2 FQNEAQ (reference sequence). J lost 0 bases, V lost 8 bases, and 8 bases had no gene match. The CDR3 sequence is 17 residues long. This CDR3 is CASPWTGDRSGANVLTF. For the CDR3, the DNA is TGTGCCAGCCCCTGGACAGGGGACCGCTCTGGGGCCAACGTCCTGACTTTC.

The genes are TRBV9 and TRBJ2-2, with D unclear. This CDR3 is 15 amino acids long. Trimming took off 3 bases at V and 0 bases at J, with 9 bases between the two ends. Germline lookup yields CDR1 SGDLS and CDR2 YYNGEE. The CDR3 loop is CASSGHLANTGELFF. In DNA, the CDR3 is TGTGCCAGCAGCGGACACCTGGCGAACACCGGGGAGCTGTTTTTT.

This sequence joins TRBV29-1 and TRBJ1-5; possible D gene TRBD1, 5 bases. The CDR3 extends over 13 amino acids. The ends were cut back, 7 bases at V and 0 bases at J, with 10 bases in the middle. The germline gives CDR1 SQVTM, CDR2 ANQGSEA. CDR3 in amino acids: CSAQEYSNQPQHF. Written as DNA, the CDR3 is TGCAGCGCACAGGAGTATAGCAATCAGCCCCAGCATTTT.

The CDR3 region is CASSQYGTSATDTQYF. CDR3 bases: TGCGCCAGCAGCCAATACGGGACTAGCGCCACAGATACGCAGTATTTT. The chain links TRBV4-1 to TRBJ2-3, with 10 nucleotides matching TRBD2. Germline assignment: CDR1 MGHRA and CDR2 YSYEKL. This CDR3 region has 16 residues. Germline trimming cut 2 bases from V and 2 bases from J; bases unmatched to any gene: 4.

This clonotype appeared once. V is TRBV29-1 and J is TRBJ2-5; D perhaps matches TRBD1 (6 bases). Germline CDR1 reads SQVTM; CDR2 reads ANQGSEA. V dropped 8 bases and J dropped 5 bases, with 15 bases sitting between them. This CDR3 is 12 amino acids long. The CDR3 loop reads CSSEGHVETQYF. The CDR3 DNA sequence: TGCAGCTCTGAGGGACATGTGGAGACCCAGTACTTC.

The chain links TRBV7-9 to TRBJ2-3; 8 bases align to TRBD1. This CDR3 is 12 amino acids long. J gave up 5 bases and V 9 bases, and 4 bases lay outside the gene matches. Germline lookup yields CDR1 SEHNR and CDR2 FQNEAQ (reference sequence). This CDR3 reads CARDREGDTQYF. CDR3 nucleotides: TGTGCCAGGGACAGGGAAGGAGATACGCAGTATTTT.

This clonotype was seen more than once but under ten times. The V gene is TRBV12-3 or TRBV12-4, the J gene TRBJ2-5, with TRBD1 identical over 7 bases. The CDR3 loop spans 12 amino acids. The V and J ends lost 6 bases and 7 bases, in that order; junction bases with no gene match: 5. CDR3 nucleotide sequence: TGTGCCAGCAGGAGGGCAGGGGGGACCCAGTACTTC. Translating gives CASRRAGGTQYF.

V usage is TRBV21-1 and J usage is TRBJ1-4. TRBV21-1 is noted as a pseudogene. This CDR3 is built from 13 residues. The CDR3 region has the DNA TGTGCCAGCAGCCGGAGAAAGGGTGAAAAGCTGTTTTTT. This sequence encodes CASSRRKGEKLFF.

This clonotype has a handful of counts. The V and J genes are TRBV29-1 and TRBJ2-6; no clear D. CDR1 and CDR2 from the germline V gene are SQVTM and ANQGSEA. The length of the CDR3 is 15 residues. V dropped 7 bases and J dropped 0 bases, with 13 bases sitting between them. The CDR3, as DNA: TGCAGCGCCCAAGGGTTTGACTCTGGGGCCAACGTCCTGACTTTC. As protein: CSAQGFDSGANVLTF.

The rearrangement joins TRBV6-1 to TRBJ2-3; TRBD2 agrees at 9 bases. Germline CDR1 is MNHNS and CDR2 is SASEGT. With 2 bases clipped from V and 4 bases from J, the junction kept 4 bases outside the gene matches. This CDR3 contains 15 residues. CDR3 loop: CASSEQAGGPDTQYF. The CDR3 DNA reads as TGTGCCAGCAGTGAACAAGCGGGGGGCCCAGATACGCAGTATTTT.

This clonotype showed up just a few times. The CDR3 loop reads CASTLNRGLFYNEQFF. CDR3 nucleotides: TGTGCCAGCACCCTAAACAGGGGGCTCTTCTACAATGAGCAGTTCTTC. V gene TRBV12-3 or TRBV12-4 combines with J gene TRBJ2-1; the match to TRBD1 covers 9 bases. J lost 3 bases, V lost 7 bases, and 10 bases had no gene match. This CDR3 spans 16 amino acids.

The sample holds a few counts of this clonotype. V usage is TRBV4-2 and J usage is TRBJ2-1, with 7 bases matching TRBD2. V was pared by 0 bases and J by 2 bases, with 7 bases of the junction left unmatched. CDR1 LGHNA and CDR2 YNFKEQ come from the germline V gene. This CDR3 spans 17 amino acids. CDR3 DNA sequence: TGTGCCAGCAGCCAAGATCCGCAAGCGGGGACCTACAATGAGCAGTTCTTC. Its protein is CASSQDPQAGTYNEQFF.

The V gene is TRBV29-1, the J gene TRBJ2-2, with D unclear. CDR3 length: 14 amino acids. Looked up from germline, CDR1 is SQVTM and CDR2 is ANQGSEA. V lost 5 bases to trimming and J lost 1 base, with 11 bases between them. In DNA, the CDR3 is TGCAGCGTTACCAAGGACGGGAACACCGGGGAGCTGTTTTTT. It is translated as CSVTKDGNTGELFF.

This chain connects TRBV2 to TRBJ2-7; D gene unclear. The CDR3 extends over 14 amino acids. Germline V gives CDR1 SNHLY, CDR2 FYNNEI. V was cut by 6 bases and J by 5 bases, with 17 bases left in between. Here the CDR3 reads CASRVRGPTNEQYF. The CDR3 region has the DNA TGTGCCAGCAGGGTCCGAGGCCCTACGAACGAGCAGTACTTC.

As DNA, the CDR3 is TGCGCCAGCAGCTCGGGACACCTGAGCTCCTACGAGCAGTACTTC. Residues: CASSSGHLSSYEQYF. V is TRBV5-1 and J is TRBJ2-7, with D perhaps matching TRBD1 (6 bases). The CDR3 extends over 15 amino acids. Germline values: CDR1 SGHRS, CDR2 YFSETQ. The V and J ends lost 3 bases and 0 bases respectively, with 13 bases between them.

The rearrangement joins TRBV4-2 to TRBJ2-5; D is uncertain. V dropped 0 bases and J dropped 9 bases, with 14 bases sitting between them. The CDR3 runs 14 residues. Germline V gene sequence: CDR1 LGHNA, CDR2 YNFKEQ. CDR3 protein: CASSQDITGRAQYF. In DNA, the CDR3 is TGTGCCAGCAGCCAAGATATCACTGGACGAGCCCAGTACTTC.

This clonotype was counted between two and nine times. The chain joins TRBV29-1 to TRBJ2-1; 8 bases line up with TRBD1. Germline assignment: CDR1 SQVTM and CDR2 ANQGSEA. The CDR3 spans 15 residues. The V segment lost 6 bases and the J segment 6 bases; nucleotides outside the gene matches: 13. The CDR3 here is CSVTPRTGSFNEQFF. CDR3 nucleotides: TGCAGCGTAACCCCTCGGACAGGGAGTTTCAATGAGCAGTTCTTC.

The V and J genes are TRBV6-1 and TRBJ2-6; 12 bases map to TRBD2. CDR3 size: 17 residues. The J segment lost 0 bases and the V segment lost 8 bases, leaving 5 bases of the junction unmatched. From germline, CDR1 is MNHNS and CDR2 SASEGT. DNA for the CDR3: TGTGCCAGCGCACTAGCGGGGGGCCTCTCTGGGGCCAACGTCCTGACTTTC. It encodes CASALAGGLSGANVLTF.

The V and J genes are TRBV29-1 and TRBJ2-1; D remains unclear. The V gene's germline CDR1 is SQVTM and CDR2 ANQGSEA. CDR3 size: 13 residues. V dropped 3 bases and J dropped 10 bases, with 16 bases sitting between them. The CDR3 loop is CSVEQPTNDEQFF. CDR3 coding DNA: TGCAGCGTTGAGCAACCTACAAATGACGAGCAGTTCTTC.

The chain uses TRBV28 and TRBJ1-5; a possible D gene is TRBD1 (5 bases). CDR3 size: 15 residues. V was cut by 2 bases and J by 6 bases, with 14 bases left in between. Germline values: CDR1 MDHEN, CDR2 SYDVKM. The CDR3 loop reads CASSLRSGSVQPQHF. CDR3 nucleotides: TGTGCCAGCAGTTTAAGGTCAGGGTCGGTTCAGCCCCAGCATTTT. Drawing the rest from reference TRBV28 and TRBJ1-5, the complete variable domain is DVKVTQSSRYLVKRTGEKVFLECVQDMDHENMFWYRQDPGLGLRLIYFSYDVKMKEKGDIPEGYSVSREKKERFSLILESASTNQTSMYLCASSLRSGSVQPQHFGDGTRLSIL.

About this clonotype itself: At one end the junction does not follow the germline gene, possibly because of a read error. The chain carries TRBV7-9 and TRBJ2-3, with 14 bases fitting TRBD2. From germline, CDR1 is SEHNR and CDR2 FQNEAQ (reference sequence). The CDR3 is 17 amino acids. CDR3 in DNA: TGTACCAGCAGCTCAAGACTAGCGGGGGGGAAGGGAGATACGCAGTATTTT. Residues: CTSSSRLAGGKGDTQYF.

The V call is TRBV20-1, the J call TRBJ2-1; D might be TRBD1 or TRBD2, each matching 6 bases. The CDR3 contains 14 residues. Germline values: CDR1 DFQATT, CDR2 SNEGSKA (reference sequence). Trimming shortened V by 6 bases and J by 2 bases, and 14 bases separated the two germline ends. The chain's CDR3 is CSALPGDTYNEQFF. Written as DNA, the CDR3 is TGCAGTGCCCTACCGGGGGACACCTACAATGAGCAGTTCTTC.

This sequence joins TRBV7-9 and TRBJ2-1; D is perhaps TRBD1 or TRBD2 (5 bases each). V was cut by 4 bases and J by 1 base, with 14 bases left in between. Germline V gene lookup returns CDR1 SEHNR and CDR2 FQNEAQ (reference sequence). This CDR3 is built from 16 residues. Written as DNA, the CDR3 is TGTGCCAGCAGCTCCTCGGCCGGGGCATCCTACAATGAGCAGTTCTTC. Translating it yields CASSSSAGASYNEQFF. Full variable domain (remainder filled in from reference TRBV7-9 and TRBJ2-1): DTGVSQNPRHKITKRGQNVTFRCDPISEHNRLYWYRQTLGQGPEFLTYFQNEAQLEKSRLLSDRFSAERPKGSFSTLEIQRTEQGDSAMYLCASSSSAGASYNEQFFGPGTRLTVL.

This clonotype was seen a few times. V usage is TRBV28 and J usage is TRBJ2-5; D gene ambiguous. Germline values: CDR1 MDHEN, CDR2 SYDVKM. The length of the CDR3 is 15 residues. The V end was cut by 3 bases, the J end by 3 bases, with 14 bases between. The DNA of the CDR3 is TGTGCCAGCAGTTTCCCCCGAAGGGTAGAAGAGACCCAGTACTTC. Translated, it gives CASSFPRRVEETQYF.